These 17 T cell receptor beta chains share one sample of origin, sequenced in a study of blood T cell repertoires in COVID-19. TCRdb's table, derived via immunoSEQ multiplex PCR, lists solely in-frame clones and lacks some. This table holds roughly 55,000 clones, approximately 86% found once. The sample was peripheral blood. These receptors all come from a man between 65 and 85 years old with active COVID-19.

This sequence joins TRBV5-1 and TRBJ1-4, with D possibly matching TRBD1 (6 bases). CDR3 length: 14 amino acids. Germline CDR1 and CDR2: SGHRS and YFSETQ. The V gene lost 4 bases and the J gene lost 4 bases, with 11 bases spanning the gap. Here the CDR3 DNA reads TGCGCCAGCAGCACCGGGACACATAATGAAAAACTGTTTTTT. Encoded protein: CASSTGTHNEKLFF.

This clone turned up a few times. V and J are TRBV5-8 and TRBJ2-7; TRBD1 aligns across 10 bases. Germline CDR1 reads SGHTS; CDR2 reads YDEGEE. V shed 6 bases, J shed 3 bases, and the junction held 9 bases outside the gene matches. CDR3 length: 15 amino acids. The CDR3 protein is CASTRAGTGVYEQYF. The CDR3 DNA sequence: TGTGCCAGCACCAGGGCCGGGACAGGGGTCTACGAGCAGTACTTC.

The gene calls are TRBV4-3 and TRBJ1-2, with 9 nucleotides matching TRBD1. Germline V gives CDR1 LGHNA, CDR2 YSLEER. This CDR3 is built from 14 residues. With 7 bases clipped from V and 3 bases from J, the junction kept 6 bases outside the gene matches. CDR3 loop: CASKQGAGDYGYTF. The CDR3 coding sequence is TGCGCCAGCAAACAGGGGGCGGGCGACTATGGCTACACCTTC.

The rearrangement links TRBV19 to TRBJ2-4, with unresolved D. Trimming left V 0 bases short and J 5 bases short, with 5 bases between. The CDR3 covers 13 residues. Germline CDR1 is LNHDA and CDR2 is SQIVND (reference sequence). The CDR3: CASSIDRENIQYF. The DNA of the CDR3 is TGTGCCAGTAGTATAGATAGAGAAAACATTCAGTACTTC.

This sequence joins TRBV5-1 and TRBJ2-2; 7 bases agree with TRBD2. The V and J ends lost 3 bases and 0 bases, in that order; junction bases with no gene match: 11. CDR1 is SGHRS, CDR2 YFSETQ, per germline. This CDR3 is built from 18 residues. The CDR3 spells CASSWQEQRGSNTGELFF. CDR3 sequence (DNA): TGCGCCAGCAGCTGGCAGGAGCAGCGGGGATCGAACACCGGGGAGCTGTTTTTT.

This chain joins TRBV12-3 or TRBV12-4 and TRBJ1-1, with 9 bases matching TRBD1. The CDR3 runs to 12 residues. Trimming removed 6 bases from V and 8 bases from J; junction bases left unmatched: 4. The CDR3 loop reads CASRRTGEEAFF. CDR3 bases: TGTGCCAGCAGGCGGACAGGGGAAGAAGCTTTCTTT.

Comments on this clone: Compared with germline, one end of the junction differs, possibly owing to a read error. The chain couples TRBV7-3 to TRBJ2-7, with a possible D match to TRBD2 (6 bases). From germline, CDR1 is SGHTA and CDR2 FQGTGA. The CDR3 runs 13 residues. CDR3 sequence (DNA): TGTGCCAGCAGCCTAACGGGACTGGGGGAGCAGTACTTC. Translation: CASSLTGLGEQYF.

The chain employs TRBV7-6 and TRBJ1-2; D gene ambiguous. Trimming removed 6 bases at V and 5 bases at J, with 10 bases between. CDR1 and CDR2 from the germline V gene are SGHVS and FNYEAQ. The CDR3 extends over 12 amino acids. DNA of the CDR3: TGTGCCAGCAGTTCAGAGGGATATGGCTACACCTTC. It codes for CASSSEGYGYTF.

The J gene is TRBJ2-7, the V gene TRBV27; no definite D call. This CDR3 comprises 13 residues. The germline CDR1 and CDR2 sequences are MNHEY and SMNVEV (reference sequence). V lost 3 bases, J lost 3 bases, and 9 bases lay in between. CDR3 nucleotide sequence: TGTGCCAGCAGTTTGACGAGGTTCTACGAGCAGTACTTC. As protein: CASSLTRFYEQYF.

The rearrangement joins TRBV18 to TRBJ1-2; D is undetermined. From germline, CDR1 is KGHSH and CDR2 LQKENI. The CDR3 has 15 amino acids. V lost 0 bases and J lost 8, with 16 bases in between. In DNA, the CDR3 is TGTGCCAGCTCACCACCGAGGATGGGAGAACGCGGCTACACCTTC. Translating gives CASSPPRMGERGYTF.

In its sample, this clone was seen once. This sequence joins TRBV7-9 and TRBJ2-3, with a weak D call TRBD2 (5 bases). Germline CDR1 reads SEHNR; CDR2 reads FQNEAQ (reference sequence). The CDR3 loop spans 17 amino acids. V shed 2 bases and J shed 8 bases, with 23 bases lying between them. The CDR3 DNA sequence: TGTGCCAGCAGCTTAAAGTTACAACTAGACGGGTCGGCTACGCAGTATTTT. Translating gives CASSLKLQLDGSATQYF.

The chain employs TRBV3-1 (or the pseudogene TRBV3-2) and TRBJ1-1, with a weak D call TRBD1 (5 bases). Germline CDR1 LGHDT, CDR2 YNNKEL (reference sequence). Trimming stripped 0 bases from V and 7 bases from J, with 9 bases between. The CDR3 extends over 13 amino acids. The CDR3 is CASSQEGPDEAFF. CDR3 coding DNA: TGTGCCAGCAGCCAAGAGGGGCCAGATGAAGCTTTCTTT.

J is TRBJ1-5 and V is TRBV10-3, with D tentatively TRBD1 (5 bases). V gave up 2 bases and J gave up 5 bases, with 7 bases separating them. CDR1 is ENHRY, CDR2 SYGVKD, per germline. There are 13 residues in the CDR3. The CDR3 here is CAISEGGYQPQHF. The CDR3 nucleotides are TGTGCCATCAGTGAGGGGGGGTATCAGCCCCAGCATTTT.

The chain carries TRBV11-2 and TRBJ1-1; no clear D. This CDR3 comprises 11 residues. Germline CDR1 SGHAT, CDR2 FQNNGV. Between the trimmed V and J ends, which lost 5 bases and 12 bases, there was a span of 13 bases. CDR3 region: CASSGVPKTFF. The CDR3 region has the DNA TGTGCCAGCAGCGGAGTCCCTAAAACTTTCTTT.

This chain connects TRBV5-4 to TRBJ1-3, with 9 bases lining up with TRBD1. Unmatched junction bases numbered 3, after V lost 4 bases and J lost 4 bases. Germline CDR1 and CDR2: SGHNT and YYREEE (reference sequence). The CDR3 extends over 14 amino acids. CDR3 in DNA: TGTGCCAGCAGCAACAGGGGGCTGGGAAACACCATATATTTT. Its protein is CASSNRGLGNTIYF.

This clone was observed a handful of times. V usage is TRBV9 and J usage is TRBJ2-3; 10 nucleotides match TRBD2. There are 16 residues in the CDR3. J lost 1 base, V lost 0 bases, and 2 bases had no gene match. The germline CDR1 and CDR2 sequences are SGDLS and YYNGEE. CDR3 protein: CASSVELAGGTDTQYF. In DNA, the CDR3 is TGTGCCAGCAGCGTAGAGCTAGCGGGGGGCACAGATACGCAGTATTTT.

The chain is built from TRBV4-1 and TRBJ2-5; TRBD2 might be the D (5 bases). Germline loops: CDR1 MGHRA, CDR2 YSYEKL. The CDR3 extends over 15 amino acids. Trimming left V 0 bases short and J 3 bases short, with 11 bases between. CDR3 sequence (DNA): TGCGCCAGCAGCCAAGATCCGGGAACAAAAGAGACCCAGTACTTC. Protein sequence: CASSQDPGTKETQYF.